A single sample gave rise to the 30 T cell receptor beta chains below, sequenced in a study of OX40 agonist ivuxolimab in advanced cancers. TCRdb keeps only in-frame clones here, not all; method: immunoSEQ multiplex PCR. The sample lists around 34,000 clones; around 80% were seen once. Material: CD4+ or CD8+ T cells sorted from blood, obtained in a trial of the OX40 agonist ivuxolimab. Source of these receptors: an adult with an advanced solid tumor such as melanoma, head and neck, liver or kidney cancer.

The gene calls are TRBV18 and TRBJ1-1; TRBD1 matches 7 bases. Losses at the gene ends were 0 bases for V and 1 base for J; bases not matched to a gene: 5. This CDR3 spans 16 amino acids. Germline values: CDR1 KGHSH, CDR2 LQKENI. The CDR3 nucleotides read TGTGCCAGCTCACCACCGGCAGGGGGAACGAACACTGAAGCTTTCTTT. This encodes CASSPPAGGTNTEAFF.

This chain joins TRBV18 and TRBJ2-7; D remains unclear. V dropped 1 base and J dropped 4 bases, with 8 bases sitting between them. This CDR3 has 13 residues. Germline CDR1 is KGHSH and CDR2 is LQKENI. The CDR3 DNA sequence: TGTGCCAGCTCACCACAGACCGAATACGAGCAGTACTTC. Translated: CASSPQTEYEQYF.

This clone appeared once. At one end, the junction sequence differs from germline, possibly due to a read error. This chain links TRBV30 with TRBJ2-1; 10 bases agree with TRBD2. The V gene's germline CDR1 is GTSNPN and CDR2 SVGIG (reference sequence). This CDR3 has 13 amino acids. CDR3 nucleotide sequence: TGCTTTGGGACTAGCGCCTACGAGGGAGAGCAGTTCTTC. Translation gives CFGTSAYEGEQFF.

The rearrangement joins TRBV6-1 to TRBJ1-1; D possibly corresponds to TRBD1 (6 bases). Germline CDR1 reads MNHNS; CDR2 reads SASEGT. Deletions cut 4 bases from V and 4 bases from J, with 16 bases between. The CDR3 sequence is 15 residues long. CDR3 DNA: TGTGCCAGCAGTGGGGAGGGGGGCAAAAGCACTGAAGCTTTCTTT. As protein: CASSGEGGKSTEAFF.

The V and J genes are TRBV7-8 and TRBJ2-2; possibly TRBD2 for D (5 bases). Germline CDR1 is SGHVS and CDR2 is FQNEAQ. The CDR3 is made up of 14 amino acids. Deletions cut 1 base from V and 9 bases from J, with 12 bases between. The CDR3 reads CASSLVRESRELFF. The CDR3 coding sequence is TGTGCCAGCAGCTTAGTAAGGGAGTCGCGGGAGCTGTTTTTT.

The chain recombines TRBV27 with TRBJ2-7, with a weak D call TRBD1 (6 bases). CDR3 length equals 13 residues. V shed 6 bases and J shed 3 bases, with 12 bases lying between them. Germline values: CDR1 MNHEY, CDR2 SMNVEV (reference sequence). CDR3 protein: CASSSDRSYEQYF. The CDR3 DNA reads TGTGCCAGCAGCTCCGACAGGAGCTACGAGCAGTACTTC.

The chain is built from TRBV7-2 and TRBJ2-2; D gene unclear. CDR3 length: 13 amino acids. CDR1 is SGHTA and CDR2 is FQGNSA in the germline V gene. Trimming stripped 7 bases from V and 6 bases from J, with 12 bases between. CDR3 nucleotides: TGTGCCAGCACCCGAAGCCGTTCCGGGGAGCTGTTTTTT. The encoded protein is CASTRSRSGELFF.

The V and J genes are TRBV2 and TRBJ1-5; maybe TRBD1 (5 bases). The CDR3 covers 16 residues. V lost 5 bases, J lost 1 base, and 15 bases lay in between. Looked up from germline, CDR1 is SNHLY and CDR2 is FYNNEI. The DNA of the CDR3 is TGTGCCAGCAGTCCAGGGTCGGGACGGAGCAATCAGCCCCAGCATTTT. It translates to CASSPGSGRSNQPQHF. Based on the CDR3 plus reference TRBV2 and TRBJ1-5, the full variable domain is EPEVTQTPSHQVTQMGQEVILRCVPISNHLYFYWYRQILGQKVEFLVSFYNNEISEKSEIFDDQFSVERPDGSNFTLKIRSTKLEDSAMYFCASSPGSGRSNQPQHFGDGTRLSIL.

This clone was observed a few times. The rearrangement links TRBV7-3 to TRBJ1-1; maybe TRBD1 (6 bases). Germline loops: CDR1 SGHTA, CDR2 FQGTGA. The CDR3 has 14 residues. V was shortened by 5 bases and J by 1 base, with 11 bases between the two germline ends. The CDR3 DNA reads TGTGCCAGCAGCCCGGGGGGGGCGAACACTGAAGCTTTCTTT. Amino acid sequence: CASSPGGANTEAFF.

This clone has just a few counts. This chain joins TRBV6-5 and TRBJ1-6; D not resolved. The CDR3 covers 14 residues. Germline CDR1 MNHEY, CDR2 SVGAGI. V shed 5 bases and J shed 7 bases, with 12 bases lying between them. Written as DNA, the CDR3 is TGTGCCAGCAGTGAATTGCCGGGAAATTCACCCCTCCACTTT. Translating it yields CASSELPGNSPLHF.

The chain is built from TRBV11-2 and TRBJ1-4; D gene uncertain. Trimming took 5 bases from V and 0 from J, leaving 10 bases between them. The CDR3 sequence is 15 residues long. Per the germline V gene, CDR1 is SGHAT and CDR2 is FQNNGV. The CDR3 DNA reads TGTGCCAGCAGCCCTCATTTGGCAACTAATGAAAAACTGTTTTTT. This sequence encodes CASSPHLATNEKLFF.

The rearrangement links TRBV5-6 to TRBJ2-2; D ambiguous. V lost 2 bases, J lost 0 bases, and 8 bases lay in between. The CDR3 runs to 15 residues. Per germline, CDR1 SGHDT and CDR2 YYEEEE. CDR3 in amino acids: CASSFGVTNTGELFF. CDR3 DNA sequence: TGTGCCAGCAGCTTTGGGGTTACGAACACCGGGGAGCTGTTTTTT.

The chain is built from TRBV5-1 and TRBJ2-5; 9 nucleotides match TRBD1. Gene TRBJ2-7 matches the end of the DNA better, so the J call may be wrong. Germline loops: CDR1 SGHRS, CDR2 YFSETQ. The CDR3 has 19 amino acids. CDR3 sequence: CASSLRGTGKFSSSYEQYF. As DNA, the CDR3 is TGCGCCAGCAGCTTGAGAGGGACAGGGAAGTTTTCCAGCTCCTACGAGCAGTACTTC.

The V and J genes are TRBV28 and TRBJ2-7, with 10 bases lining up with TRBD1. The CDR3 contains 15 residues. Trimming at V came to 0 bases and at J to 6 bases, leaving 5 bases not matched to a gene. CDR1 is MDHEN, CDR2 SYDVKM, per germline. CDR3 region: CASSLWGTGALEQYF. In DNA, the CDR3 is TGTGCCAGCAGTTTATGGGGGACAGGGGCTCTCGAGCAGTACTTC.

The chain couples TRBV6-5 to TRBJ1-5; 8 bases fit TRBD1. Germline loops: CDR1 MNHEY, CDR2 SVGAGI. The J segment lost 4 bases and the V segment lost 6 bases, leaving 5 bases of the junction unmatched. The CDR3 is made up of 14 amino acids. This CDR3 reads CASRRTGRNQPQHF. The CDR3 coding sequence is TGTGCCAGCAGGCGGACAGGGAGAAATCAGCCCCAGCATTTT.

The CDR3 sequence is CAISEFSGQSNQPQHF. The CDR3 coding sequence is TGTGCCATCAGTGAGTTCTCGGGGCAGAGCAATCAGCCCCAGCATTTT. This chain connects TRBV10-3 to TRBJ1-5; perhaps TRBD1 as D (5 bases). CDR1 ENHRY and CDR2 SYGVKD come from the germline V gene. The CDR3 loop spans 16 amino acids. Trimming removed 1 base at V and 1 base at J, with 11 bases between.

This chain connects TRBV21-1 to TRBJ2-2. TRBV21-1 is assigned pseudogene status. The CDR3 contains 17 residues. CDR3 residues: CASIPIGPMLWDGELFF. In nucleotides, the CDR3 is TGTGCCAGCATTCCCATAGGGCCTATGTTGTGGGACGGGGAGCTGTTTTTT.

The rearrangement links TRBV6-5 to TRBJ2-7; TRBD1 matches at 8 bases. CDR1 MNHEY and CDR2 SVGAGI come from the germline V gene. Unmatched junction bases numbered 11, after V lost 9 bases and J lost 1 base. CDR3 length equals 15 residues. The CDR3 DNA reads TGTGCCAGTTCCCATCAGGGGGCTGGATCCTACGAGCAGTACTTC. It codes for CASSHQGAGSYEQYF.

This clone has only a few counts. The rearrangement links TRBV4-1 to TRBJ2-1, with 8 bases aligning to TRBD2. This CDR3 has 22 amino acids. The germline V gene encodes CDR1 MGHRA and CDR2 YSYEKL. J lost 1 base, V lost 0 bases, and 20 bases had no gene match. In DNA, the CDR3 is TGCGCCAGCAGCCAAGACTCTTCAAGGTCGTGGTCGGGACTAGGTTCCTACAATGAGCAGTTCTTC. Translated: CASSQDSSRSWSGLGSYNEQFF.

The table lists this clone with a few counts. The rearrangement links TRBV6-1 to TRBJ2-5; D gene unclear. Trimming removed 7 bases at V and 5 bases at J, with 17 bases between. The V gene's germline CDR1 is MNHNS and CDR2 SASEGT. This CDR3 spans 14 amino acids. CDR3 amino acids: CASTRATPRETQYF. As DNA, the CDR3 is TGTGCCAGCACACGGGCCACCCCCCGGGAGACCCAGTACTTC.

On this clone itself: A junction end diverges from the germline sequence, so it may reflect a read error. This chain links TRBV20-1 with TRBJ1-2; D is unresolved. The CDR3 consists of 11 residues. Germline values: CDR1 DFQATT, CDR2 SNEGSKA (reference sequence). The chain's CDR3 is CSARVDYRYTF. Here the CDR3 DNA reads TGCAGTGCTAGAGTGGACTATCGCTACACCTTC.

The V and J genes are TRBV19 and TRBJ2-3; 10 bases are shared with TRBD2. The CDR3 sequence is 15 residues long. The germline V gene has CDR1 LNHDA and CDR2 SQIVND (reference sequence). The trim removed 3 bases at V and 5 bases at J, leaving 5 bases unmatched. CDR3 sequence (DNA): TGTGCCAGTAGTATTCAAGCGGGGGGGAAAGATACGCAGTATTTT. Its protein product is CASSIQAGGKDTQYF.

CDR3 amino acids: CASSITGASGQPQHF. The DNA of the CDR3 is TGTGCCAGTAGTATTACGGGGGCTTCGGGTCAGCCCCAGCATTTT. This chain joins TRBV19 and TRBJ1-5, with a possible D match to TRBD1 (6 bases). The germline V and J ends were trimmed by 3 bases and 6 bases, with 15 bases remaining between them. Germline values: CDR1 LNHDA, CDR2 SQIVND (reference sequence). The CDR3 contains 15 residues.

The chain links TRBV27 to TRBJ2-5; perhaps D is TRBD1 or TRBD2 (5 bases each). V lost 4 bases and J lost 6, with 12 bases in between. The germline V gene encodes CDR1 MNHEY and CDR2 SMNVEV (reference sequence). CDR3 length: 13 amino acids. The CDR3 protein is CASSSAWGKTQYF. CDR3 nucleotide sequence: TGTGCCAGCAGTTCCGCTTGGGGGAAGACCCAGTACTTC.

The J gene is TRBJ2-3, the V gene TRBV4-2, with D unclear. The germline V gene has CDR1 LGHNA and CDR2 YNFKEQ. With 0 bases removed from V and 2 bases from J, the gap between germline ends came to 18 bases. This CDR3 contains 18 residues. The CDR3 spells CASSQDGPAIRATDTQYF. The CDR3 DNA reads as TGTGCCAGCAGCCAAGATGGACCGGCTATACGAGCCACAGATACGCAGTATTTT.

The chain has TRBV11-2 and TRBJ1-1; 7 bases fit TRBD1. CDR1 and CDR2 (germline): SGHAT, FQNNGV. This CDR3 comprises 16 residues. The V and J ends lost 5 bases and 0 bases, in that order; junction bases with no gene match: 9. The CDR3 coding sequence is TGTGCCAGCAGCAGCAGATCGACAGGGTTGAACACTGAAGCTTTCTTT. Protein product: CASSSRSTGLNTEAFF.

In its sample, this clone was seen a few times. The chain joins TRBV11-2 to TRBJ2-5, with a tentative D call TRBD1 (5 bases). Germline CDR1 and CDR2: SGHAT and FQNNGV. Trimming removed 5 bases at V and 5 bases at J, with 15 bases between. The CDR3 is made up of 14 amino acids. The CDR3 coding sequence is TGTGCCAGCAGCATACAACAGGCGTCCGAGACCCAGTACTTC. It codes for CASSIQQASETQYF.

CDR3 amino acids: CASSEARGYEQFF. The CDR3 bases are TGCGCCAGCAGTGAGGCGCGAGGCTATGAGCAGTTCTTC. The rearrangement uses TRBV10-2 and TRBJ2-1; D is unresolved. The CDR3 loop spans 13 amino acids. Germline assignment: CDR1 WSHSY and CDR2 SAAADI. Trimming pared 2 bases from V and 8 bases from J, leaving 10 bases between.

The J gene is TRBJ2-2, the V gene TRBV7-9, with 8 positions matching TRBD1. V shed 4 bases, J shed 6 bases, and the junction held 4 bases outside the gene matches. This CDR3 region has 14 residues. The germline V gene has CDR1 SEHNR and CDR2 FQNEAQ (reference sequence). This chain's CDR3 is CASSSGGAAGELFF. For the CDR3, the DNA is TGTGCCAGCAGCTCAGGGGGCGCGGCCGGGGAGCTGTTTTTT.

The gene calls are TRBV7-9 and TRBJ2-3, with D possibly matching TRBD2 (6 bases). Germline CDR1 and CDR2: SEHNR and FQNEAQ (reference sequence). This CDR3 is built from 15 residues. The V end was cut by 5 bases, the J end by 3 bases, with 15 bases between. The CDR3 nucleotides read TGTGCCAGCAGCGACCGGGACTTGGGAACAGATACGCAGTATTTT. Its translation is CASSDRDLGTDTQYF. Supplemented by reference TRBV7-9 and TRBJ2-3, the full variable domain reads DTGVSQNPRHKITKRGQNVTFRCDPISEHNRLYWYRQTLGQGPEFLTYFQNEAQLEKSRLLSDRFSAERPKGSFSTLEIQRTEQGDSAMYLCASSDRDLGTDTQYFGPGTRLTVL.